The rows below give T cell receptor beta chains drawn from one sample of a study of blood T cells in healthy people across ages. TCRdb used MiXCR to reprocess the 5' RACE reads, holding one entry per CDR3 protein. Of some 780,000 distinct CDR3 sequences listed, approximately 53% are singletons. Sequencing was carried out using blood. The receptors come from a man aged 35-49 years in good health. The CDR3 runs from the conserved cysteine through the conserved F or W. D genes are given only for firm matches. For some rows the clone size is stated as once, few or many, or as a class when expanded; others skip it.

D	V	J	size	CDR3	DNA
-	TRBV20-1	TRBJ1-1	-	CRVRSGEDTEAFF	TGCAGGGTACGCTCAGGTGAGGACACTGAAGCTTTCTTT
-	TRBV28	TRBJ2-7	few	CASSSDFTVYEQYF	TGTGCCAGCAGTTCGGACTTTACGGTCTACGAGCAGTACTTC
TRBD2	TRBV20-1	TRBJ2-1	-	CSANREGFGEQFF	TGCAGTGCTAATCGGGAGGGCTTCGGTGAGCAGTTCTTC
-	TRBV2	TRBJ1-1	-	CASSEEGQENTEAFF	TGTGCCAGCAGTGAGGAGGGACAAGAGAACACTGAAGCTTTCTTT
-	TRBV28	TRBJ1-1	-	CASSLSGAEAFF	TGTGCCAGCAGTTTGTCGGGGGCTGAAGCTTTCTTT
TRBD2	TRBV20-1	TRBJ2-3	-	CSASMPSGMGNTQYF	TGCAGTGCCTCCATGCCTAGCGGGATGGGGAATACGCAGTATTTT
-	TRBV28	TRBJ1-1	-	CASSSPGDLRTEAFF	TGTGCCAGCAGTTCCCCGGGGGACTTACGGACTGAAGCTTTCTTT
TRBD2	TRBV4-3	TRBJ2-2	-	CASSQGLAELTGELFF	TGCGCCAGCAGCCAAGGGCTAGCGGAGCTCACCGGGGAGCTGTTTTTT
TRBD1	TRBV13	TRBJ2-7	-	CASSLGQGLLDEQYF	TGTGCCAGCAGCTTGGGACAGGGATTACTCGACGAGCAGTACTTC
-	TRBV19	TRBJ1-3	-	CASSIEGGGPGNTIYF	TGTGCCAGTAGTATCGAAGGCGGAGGTCCTGGAAACACCATATATTTT
-	TRBV11-2	TRBJ2-3	-	CASSLVEADTQYF	TGTGCCAGCAGCTTAGTAGAGGCCGATACGCAGTATTTT
TRBD1	TRBV28	TRBJ2-4	-	CASCVFTGGRCNIQYF	TGTGCTTCTTGTGTGTTCACAGGGGGTCGGTGTAACATTCAGTACTTC
-	TRBV12-3/TRBV12-4	TRBJ2-7	-	CASSFAVEAYEQYF	TGTGCCAGCAGTTTTGCGGTGGAGGCCTACGAGCAGTACTTC
TRBD1	TRBV25-1	TRBJ2-7	-	CASSSNRGRLGYEQYF	TGTGCCAGCAGTTCAAACAGGGGGCGATTGGGCTACGAGCAGTACTTC
-	TRBV5-5	TRBJ2-3	many	CASSFEGRSTDTQYF	TGTGCCAGCAGCTTTGAGGGTAGGAGCACAGATACGCAGTATTTT
TRBD2	TRBV5-1	TRBJ2-5	-	CASSLDGGRNEETQYF	TGCGCCAGCAGCTTGGATGGCGGGAGGAATGAAGAGACCCAGTACTTC
-	TRBV20-1	TRBJ1-1	-	CSAIGGAGNTEAFF	TGCAGTGCCATCGGGGGGGCAGGGAACACTGAAGCTTTCTTT
-	TRBV7-9	TRBJ1-5	-	CASSSGGGSSNQPQHF	TGTGCCAGCAGCTCCGGGGGGGGTTCCTCTAATCAGCCCCAGCATTTT
-	TRBV3-1	TRBJ1-2	-	CASSQMSTYGYTF	TGTGCCAGCAGCCAGATGTCCACCTATGGCTACACCTTC
-	TRBV20-1	TRBJ2-3	-	CSARDSQTGQADTQYF	TGCAGTGCTAGAGATTCCCAGACGGGGCAGGCAGATACGCAGTATTTT
TRBD2	TRBV27	TRBJ2-7	few	CASSSPRGAGVSYEQYF	TGTGCCAGCAGTTCTCCTCGTGGGGCGGGAGTATCGTACGAGCAGTACTTC
-	TRBV10-3	TRBJ2-5	-	CAIQAQGTGEYNEQYF	TGTGCCATCCAAGCTCAAGGGACCGGGGAATACAATGAGCAGTACTTC
-	TRBV20-1	TRBJ1-2	-	CSVNSGTYGYTF	TGCAGTGTAAACTCGGGGACCTATGGCTACACCTTC
-	TRBV27	TRBJ2-5	-	CASSTRIKETQYF	TGTGCCAGCTCCACGCGGATTAAAGAGACCCAGTACTTC
-	TRBV7-3	TRBJ2-5	-	CASSLTGGRQETQYF	TGTGCCAGCAGCTTAACGGGGGGGCGTCAAGAGACCCAGTACTTC
TRBD2	TRBV20-1	TRBJ2-1	few	CSATTASSGTSSSYNEQFF	TGCAGTGCTACCACGGCGTCTAGCGGGACTTCGAGCTCCTACAATGAGCAGTTCTTC
-	TRBV28	TRBJ2-7	once	CATRGHPYEQYF	TGTGCCACCCGGGGACACCCCTACGAGCAGTACTTC
-	TRBV4-3	TRBJ2-3	-	CASSQDWRGHSTDTQYF	TGCGCCAGCAGCCAAGATTGGAGGGGGCACAGCACAGATACGCAGTATTTT
TRBD1	TRBV5-5	TRBJ2-7	-	CASSQPGGQGSEQYF	TGTGCCAGCAGCCAACCCGGGGGACAGGGTTCCGAGCAGTACTTC
-	TRBV11-2	TRBJ2-7	once	CASSLEVGGSYEQYF	TGTGCCAGCAGCTTAGAAGTGGGGGGATCTTACGAGCAGTACTTC
-	TRBV7-9	TRBJ2-5	-	CASSSSGSHQETQYF	TGTGCCAGCAGCTCCTCAGGGAGCCACCAAGAGACCCAGTACTTC
-	TRBV5-1	TRBJ2-5	-	CASSSMQGFETQYF	TGCGCCAGCAGCTCGATGCAGGGGTTTGAGACCCAGTACTTC
-	TRBV20-1	TRBJ1-5	-	CSANQEDQPQHF	TGCAGTGCGAATCAAGAGGATCAGCCCCAGCATTTT
TRBD1	TRBV15	TRBJ2-2	-	CATSRERTGVYAGELFF	TGTGCCACCAGCAGAGAGAGGACAGGGGTCTACGCCGGGGAGCTGTTTTTT
-	TRBV19	TRBJ2-4	-	CASVLAGDGNEQYF	TGTGCCAGTGTATTAGCAGGGGATGGCAATGAGCAGTACTTC
-	TRBV11-3	TRBJ1-4	-	CASSLGSATSNEKLFF	TGTGCCAGCAGCTTAGGTTCGGCAACTAGTAATGAAAAACTGTTTTTT
-	TRBV7-9	TRBJ1-4	-	CASSLWPNEKLFF	TGTGCCAGCAGCTTATGGCCTAATGAAAAACTGTTTTTT
TRBD2	TRBV29-1	TRBJ2-1	few	CSVPGLAVYNEQFF	TGCAGCGTTCCGGGACTAGCGGTATACAATGAGCAGTTCTTC
-	TRBV29-1	TRBJ2-3	-	CSVGSVVGATDTQYF	TGCAGCGTTGGTTCTGTCGTTGGAGCCACAGATACGCAGTATTTT
TRBD1	TRBV14	TRBJ1-2	-	CASSQTGGGGYTF	TGTGCCAGCAGCCAGACAGGGGGCGGGGGCTACACCTTC
-	TRBV6-6	TRBJ2-1	-	CASSYGDTYNEQFF	TGTGCCAGCAGTTACGGGGACACATACAATGAGCAGTTCTTC
-	TRBV20-1	TRBJ1-6	-	CSARDVVGSSYNSPLHF	TGCAGTGCTAGAGATGTGGTGGGGAGCTCCTATAATTCACCCCTCCACTTT